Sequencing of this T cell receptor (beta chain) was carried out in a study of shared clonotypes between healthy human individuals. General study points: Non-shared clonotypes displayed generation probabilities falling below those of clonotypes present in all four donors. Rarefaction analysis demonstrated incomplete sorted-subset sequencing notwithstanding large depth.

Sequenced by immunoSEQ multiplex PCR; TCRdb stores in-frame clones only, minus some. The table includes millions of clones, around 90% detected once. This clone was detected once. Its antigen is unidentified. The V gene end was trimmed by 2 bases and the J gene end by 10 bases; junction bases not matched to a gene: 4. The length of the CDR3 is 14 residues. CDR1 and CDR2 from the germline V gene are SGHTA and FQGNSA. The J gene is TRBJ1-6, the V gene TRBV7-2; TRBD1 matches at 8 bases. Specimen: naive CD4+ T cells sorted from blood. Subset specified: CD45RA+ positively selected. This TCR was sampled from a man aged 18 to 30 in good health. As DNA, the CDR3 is TGTGCCAGCAGCTTAAGACAGGGGTTCTCACCCCTCCACTTT. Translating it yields CASSLRQGFSPLHF.